These T cell receptor beta chains were read from a single sample in a study of beta chain features in type 1 diabetes. Measured with immunoSEQ multiplex PCR; TCRdb has only the in-frame clones, and not every one. Of 400,000 to 500,000 clones listed, approximately 15% are singletons. The specimen was naive CD4+ T cells from blood. The receptors stem from a young man in good health. Each CDR3 is given with its conserved first and last residue. D genes are given only for firm matches. Clone size is stated in some rows and not others, as once, few, many or a class when expanded.

J gene | D gene | clone size | V gene | CDR3 DNA | CDR3 protein
TRBJ2-7 | . | . | TRBV4-1 | TGCGCCAGCAGCCAAGAGGGGGCTATCCTAGCCGAGCAGTACTTC | CASSQEGAILAEQYF
TRBJ2-7 | TRBD2 | few | TRBV7-7 | TGTGCCAGCAGCTTAAGAGCGGGGTCTACCTACGAGCAGTACTTC | CASSLRAGSTYEQYF
TRBJ2-7 | TRBD2 | few | TRBV28 | TGTGCCAGCAGGACTAGCGGGGGGAATAGCTACGAGCAGTACTTC | CASRTSGGNSYEQYF
TRBJ2-1 | . | few | TRBV6-1 | TGTGCCAGCAGTAGTGGGAGTAGGGTCAATGAGCAGTTCTTC | CASSSGSRVNEQFF
TRBJ2-3 | TRBD1 | few | TRBV11-2 | TGTGCCAGCCGAACGGACAGGGAACGGGGTAGCACAGATACGCAGTATTTT | CASRTDRERGSTDTQYF
TRBJ2-4 | . | . | TRBV6-1 | TGTGCCAGCAGTGCAAGCCTTGAGAACATTCAGTACTTC | CASSASLENIQYF
TRBJ2-1 | TRBD2 | . | TRBV7-2 | TGTGCCAGCAGCCGAGGACTAGCGGGGGGGCGACGGGACGAGGAGCAGTTCTTC | CASSRGLAGGRRDEEQFF
TRBJ1-5 | . | . | TRBV30 | TGTGCCTGGAGTGTACGCTCGGGGGGGCAGCCCCAGCATTTT | CAWSVRSGGQPQHF
TRBJ2-1 | TRBD2 | few | TRBV6-5 | TGTGCCAGCAGTCGTAGCGGGAGTATCCCAAATGAGCAGTTCTTC | CASSRSGSIPNEQFF
TRBJ2-7 | . | many | TRBV28 | TGTGCCAGCAGTCCTCAGTGGAAGCAGTACTTC | CASSPQWKQYF